The rows below give T cell receptor beta chains drawn from one sample of a study of T cell responses to AZD1222 COVID-19 vaccine. Some clones are missing from TCRdb's copy, which holds only in-frame ones; the method was immunoSEQ multiplex PCR. The table includes about 130,000 clones, about 86% detected once. The specimen was peripheral blood, collected on day 0 of AZD1222 vaccination. The receptors come from an adult in good health. CDR3s include the opening cysteine and the closing phenylalanine or tryptophan. D genes are given only for firm matches. Some rows have no size entry. The others give once, few or many, or a class for an expanded clone.

j_call v_call d_call clone_size cdr3_length cdr3_aa cdr3_nt
TRBJ2-2 TRBV24-1 TRBD2 . 16 CATSDQAGGNTGELFF TGTGCCACCAGTGATCAAGCGGGAGGTAACACCGGGGAGCTGTTTTTT
TRBJ1-1 TRBV19 . . 13 CASSTHRNTEAFF TGTGCCAGTAGTACCCACAGGAACACTGAAGCTTTCTTT
TRBJ1-2 TRBV7-9 TRBD1 . 13 CARLTGSEYGYTF TGTGCCCGTCTGACAGGGAGCGAATATGGCTACACCTTC
TRBJ2-5 TRBV5-1 . . 15 CASSLDAGASETQYF TGCGCCAGCAGCTTGGATGCCGGGGCATCTGAGACCCAGTACTTC
TRBJ1-5 TRBV6-6 . . 12 CASGGGNQPQHF TGTGCCAGCGGGGGGGGGAATCAGCCCCAGCATTTT
TRBJ2-3 TRBV3-1/TRBV3-2 . . 13 CASSQERGDTQYF TGTGCCAGCAGCCAAGAGAGGGGGGATACGCAGTATTTT
TRBJ2-5 TRBV30 . . 15 CAWSVLGQPLETQYF TGTGCCTGGAGTGTACTAGGCCAGCCTTTGGAGACCCAGTACTTC
TRBJ2-3 TRBV7-6 . . 15 CASSLDPGFTDTQYF TGTGCCAGCAGCTTAGATCCAGGGTTCACAGATACGCAGTATTTT
TRBJ1-2 TRBV6-2/TRBV6-3 . . 12 CASSYWKEGYTF TGTGCCAGCAGTTACTGGAAGGAGGGCTACACCTTC
TRBJ1-1 TRBV11-2 . . 16 CASSLRRGGSNTEAFF TGTGCCAGCAGCTTACGGCGGGGGGGGTCGAACACTGAAGCTTTCTTT
TRBJ2-5 TRBV5-1 TRBD2 . 15 CASSLVWGGQETQYF TGCGCCAGCAGCTTGGTCTGGGGGGGTCAGGAGACCCAGTACTTC
TRBJ2-3 TRBV27 . . 14 CASRGGGLSDTQYF TGTGCCAGCAGGGGAGGGGGCTTGTCAGATACGCAGTATTTT
TRBJ2-7 TRBV27 TRBD2 . 17 CASSPGTSGGVTYEQYF TGTGCCAGCAGTCCGGGGACTAGCGGGGGGGTGACCTACGAGCAGTACTTC
TRBJ1-5 TRBV19 . . 13 CASTGPMNQPQHF TGTGCCAGTACGGGACCCATGAATCAGCCCCAGCATTTT
TRBJ2-7 TRBV7-8 . . 12 CASSPWGYEQYF TGTGCCAGCAGCCCCTGGGGGTACGAGCAGTACTTC
TRBJ2-5 TRBV7-9 . . 12 CASSLILETQYF TGTGCCAGCAGCTTAATTCTGGAGACCCAGTACTTC
TRBJ2-5 TRBV19 . . 15 CASSIMHQGQETQYF TGTGCCAGTAGTATCATGCACCAGGGTCAAGAGACCCAGTACTTC
TRBJ1-5 TRBV5-4 . once 13 CASSLGENQPQHF TGTGCCAGCAGCTTGGGCGAGAATCAGCCCCAGCATTTT